This is a list of T cell receptor beta chains from one sample in a study of T cells expressing NK-cell markers. With the 5' RACE reads reprocessed, TCRdb shows one record per CDR3 protein and no DNA. The ten most abundant clones cover about 12% of a sample with approximately 150,000 distinct CDR3 sequences. Material: blood T cells: a sorted CD56 or NKG2C T cell subset, CD4+ or CD8+ T cells, or bulk PBMC T cells (not recorded which). Receptors originate from a man in his late teens or twenties in good health. CDR3s include the opening cysteine and the closing phenylalanine or tryptophan.

>TRBJ2-7|15|TRBV5-4
CASSLAHGASYEQYF
>TRBJ2-1|14|TRBV9
CASSVELADNEQFF
>TRBJ1-4|15|TRBV5-1
CASSLVGGFGEKLFF
>TRBJ1-1|15|TRBV7-6
CASSSGQGVITEAFF
>TRBJ2-1|12|TRBV29-1
CSVSLVNNEQFF
>TRBJ2-7|14|TRBV5-1
CASSLEGRTYEQYF
>TRBJ2-7|18|TRBV5-6
CASISGQPGLQSSYEQYF
>TRBJ2-1|12|TRBV7-9
CASHGIENEQFF
>TRBJ2-2|16|TRBV25-1
CASTPYSGDNTGELFF
>TRBJ2-7|18|TRBV18
CASSRGLAGEGRTYEQYF
>TRBJ2-7|11|TRBV5-4
CASSLVDEQYF
>TRBJ2-1|12|TRBV7-2
CASSPHNYPPFF
>TRBJ2-7|15|TRBV2
CASSSSGRFSYEQYF
>TRBJ2-1|18|TRBV7-8
CASSLDRRLGGFDNEQFF
>TRBJ2-1|11|TRBV20-1
CSARGANEQFF
>TRBJ2-1|17|TRBV6-5
CASSLVSGGSSYNEQFF
>TRBJ2-7|16|TRBV27
CASSPRGGVGSYEQYF
>TRBJ1-4|14|TRBV19
CASSFQGAVEKLFF
>TRBJ2-1|17|TRBV6-5
CASSSAGPQSSYNEQFF
>TRBJ2-1|17|TRBV3-1
CASSQEETGQEGNEQFF
>TRBJ2-6|16|TRBV4-3
CASSQSRDSGANVLTF
>TRBJ2-7|13|TRBV28
CASSRVGGSEQYF
>TRBJ2-4|13|TRBV30
CAWSVMSKNIQYF
>TRBJ2-3|14|TRBV24-1
CATGGTSGTDTQYF
>TRBJ2-2|19|TRBV24-1
CATSDPPRTSGRATGELFF
>TRBJ2-2|18|TRBV28
CASSSIAGANQNTGELFF